These T cell receptor beta chains were read from a single sample in a study of blood T cells in healthy people across ages. Each CDR3 protein is one row after TCRdb ran MiXCR on the 5' RACE reads. The data contain approximately 290,000 distinct CDR3 sequences, 25% to 30% of them singletons. Sequencing was done on a sample of blood. These receptors were collected from a woman aged 70-85 years in good health. CDR3s include the opening cysteine and the closing phenylalanine or tryptophan. Fields, in order: clone size, J gene, D gene, V gene, CDR3 protein, CDR3 DNA. The D gene is left open where the match is weak. Clone size is stated in some rows and not others, as once, few, many or a class when expanded.

clone size: NA; J gene: TRBJ2-3; D gene: TRBD2; V gene: TRBV12-3/TRBV12-4; CDR3 protein: CASTALSGLAGGNTDTQYF; CDR3 DNA: TGTGCCAGCACCGCTCTATCGGGACTAGCGGGAGGAAACACAGATACGCAGTATTTT
clone size: few; J gene: TRBJ2-5; D gene: NA; V gene: TRBV20-1; CDR3 protein: CSAGSEDGGTQYF; CDR3 DNA: TGCAGTGCTGGCTCCGAGGATGGAGGGACCCAGTACTTC
clone size: NA; J gene: TRBJ1-4; D gene: TRBD1; V gene: TRBV5-1; CDR3 protein: CASSFGQGGEKLFF; CDR3 DNA: TGCGCCAGCAGCTTCGGACAGGGAGGGGAGAAACTGTTTTTT
clone size: NA; J gene: TRBJ2-7; D gene: NA; V gene: TRBV13; CDR3 protein: CASSLSGEYEQYF; CDR3 DNA: TGTGCCAGCAGCTTATCAGGGGAGTACGAGCAGTACTTC
clone size: NA; J gene: TRBJ2-6; D gene: NA; V gene: TRBV28; CDR3 protein: CASNRPGSGANVLTF; CDR3 DNA: TGTGCCAGCAACCGACCGGGGTCTGGGGCCAACGTCCTGACTTTC
clone size: few; J gene: TRBJ2-3; D gene: NA; V gene: TRBV11-2; CDR3 protein: CASSLISTDTQYF; CDR3 DNA: TGTGCCAGCAGCTTAATCTCCACAGATACGCAGTATTTT
clone size: many; J gene: TRBJ2-1; D gene: TRBD1; V gene: TRBV20-1; CDR3 protein: CSARAGTGGWDEQFF; CDR3 DNA: TGCAGTGCTAGAGCCGGGACAGGGGGTTGGGATGAGCAGTTCTTC
clone size: NA; J gene: TRBJ2-1; D gene: TRBD1; V gene: TRBV2; CDR3 protein: CASSDNRGYNEQFF; CDR3 DNA: TGTGCCAGCAGTGATAACAGGGGGTACAATGAGCAGTTCTTC
clone size: NA; J gene: TRBJ1-2; D gene: TRBD1; V gene: TRBV5-6; CDR3 protein: CASSPTQGGSNYGYTF; CDR3 DNA: TGTGCCAGCAGCCCGACCCAGGGGGGAAGTAACTATGGCTACACCTTC
clone size: few; J gene: TRBJ2-1; D gene: TRBD2; V gene: TRBV13; CDR3 protein: CASSHLAGGPLGNEQFF; CDR3 DNA: TGTGCCAGCAGCCATCTAGCGGGAGGGCCCCTTGGTAATGAGCAGTTCTTC
clone size: few; J gene: TRBJ2-5; D gene: NA; V gene: TRBV20-1; CDR3 protein: CSARRTPGLYDLWQETQYF; CDR3 DNA: TGCAGTGCTAGACGGACACCGGGGTTATACGACCTGTGGCAAGAGACCCAGTACTTC
clone size: few; J gene: TRBJ2-4; D gene: NA; V gene: TRBV20-1; CDR3 protein: CSARPLGTLAKNIQYF; CDR3 DNA: TGCAGTGCTAGACCCCTTGGGACACTAGCCAAAAACATTCAGTACTTC
clone size: many; J gene: TRBJ2-1; D gene: NA; V gene: TRBV7-2; CDR3 protein: CASSLELAEYNEQFF; CDR3 DNA: TGTGCCAGCAGCTTAGAGTTAGCGGAATACAATGAGCAGTTCTTC
clone size: once; J gene: TRBJ1-1; D gene: NA; V gene: TRBV5-1; CDR3 protein: CASSPGTRRTEAFF; CDR3 DNA: TGCGCCAGCAGCCCAGGGACCCGTAGGACTGAAGCTTTCTTT
clone size: few; J gene: TRBJ2-4; D gene: NA; V gene: TRBV20-1; CDR3 protein: CSAVGTSGKNIQYF; CDR3 DNA: TGCAGTGCTGTTGGCACCTCGGGGAAAAACATTCAGTACTTC
clone size: NA; J gene: TRBJ2-1; D gene: NA; V gene: TRBV20-1; CDR3 protein: CSANLGGTKYNEQFF; CDR3 DNA: TGCAGTGCTAACCTCGGTGGGACAAAATACAATGAGCAGTTCTTC
clone size: NA; J gene: TRBJ2-3; D gene: TRBD2; V gene: TRBV7-9; CDR3 protein: CASSPPGLAGGRDTQYF; CDR3 DNA: TGTGCCAGCAGCCCCCCGGGACTAGCGGGAGGCAGAGATACGCAGTATTTT
clone size: NA; J gene: TRBJ2-5; D gene: NA; V gene: TRBV7-6; CDR3 protein: CASSSRPRGAGDETQYF; CDR3 DNA: TGTGCCAGCAGCTCCAGGCCAAGGGGTGCCGGAGACGAGACCCAGTACTTC
clone size: NA; J gene: TRBJ2-5; D gene: NA; V gene: TRBV18; CDR3 protein: CASSPPWTTETQYF; CDR3 DNA: TGTGCCAGCTCACCACCCTGGACTACTGAGACCCAGTACTTC
clone size: NA; J gene: TRBJ1-4; D gene: NA; V gene: TRBV25-1; CDR3 protein: CASRRGNEKLFF; CDR3 DNA: TGTGCCAGCAGGCGGGGGAATGAAAAACTGTTTTTT